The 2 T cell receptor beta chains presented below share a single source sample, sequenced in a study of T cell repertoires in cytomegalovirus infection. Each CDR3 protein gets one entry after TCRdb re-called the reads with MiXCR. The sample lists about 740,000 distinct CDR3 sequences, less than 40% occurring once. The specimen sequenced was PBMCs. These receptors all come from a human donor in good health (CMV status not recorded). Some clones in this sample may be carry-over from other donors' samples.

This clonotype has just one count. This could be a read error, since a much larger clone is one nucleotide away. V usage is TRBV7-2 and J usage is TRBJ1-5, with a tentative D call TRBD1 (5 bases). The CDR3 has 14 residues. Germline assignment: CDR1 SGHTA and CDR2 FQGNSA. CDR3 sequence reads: CASSLLQGKQPQHF. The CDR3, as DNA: TGTGCCAGCAGCTTACTGCAGGGCAAGCAGCCCCAGCATTTT.

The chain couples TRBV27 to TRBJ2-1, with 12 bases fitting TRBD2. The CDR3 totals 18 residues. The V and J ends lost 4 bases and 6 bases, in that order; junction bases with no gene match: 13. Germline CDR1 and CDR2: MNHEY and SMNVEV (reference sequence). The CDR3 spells CASSSKQIPSGGGNEQFF. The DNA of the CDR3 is TGTGCCAGCAGTTCGAAACAAATCCCTAGCGGGGGGGGCAATGAGCAGTTCTTC.